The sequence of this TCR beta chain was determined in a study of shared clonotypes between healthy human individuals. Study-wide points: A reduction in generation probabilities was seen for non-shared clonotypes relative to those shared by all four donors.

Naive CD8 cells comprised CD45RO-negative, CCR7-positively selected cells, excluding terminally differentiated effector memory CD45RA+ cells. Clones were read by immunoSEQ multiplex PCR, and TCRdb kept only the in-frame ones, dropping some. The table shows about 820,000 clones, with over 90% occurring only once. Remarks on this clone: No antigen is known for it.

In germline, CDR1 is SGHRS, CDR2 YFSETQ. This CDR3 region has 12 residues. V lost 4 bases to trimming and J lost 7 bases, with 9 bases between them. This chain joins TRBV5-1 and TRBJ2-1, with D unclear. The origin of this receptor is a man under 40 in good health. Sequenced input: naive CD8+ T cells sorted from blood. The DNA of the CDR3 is TGCGCCAGCAGCATCCAGCCAAATGAGCAGTTCTTC. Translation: CASSIQPNEQFF.